These T cell receptor beta chains were read from a single sample in a study of blood T cell repertoires in COVID-19. Clones were read by immunoSEQ multiplex PCR, and TCRdb kept only the in-frame ones, dropping some. The sample holds about 230,000 clones, about nine tenths seen once. Sequenced material: peripheral blood. Receptor source: a middle-aged man with COVID-19, enrolled during active disease. The CDR3 runs from the conserved cysteine through the conserved F or W. Each record gives: D gene, J gene, V gene, clone size, CDR3 DNA, CDR3 protein. The D gene is left open where the match is weak. A clone size is listed for some rows: how often the clone was seen (once, few, many), or a class if it is expanded.

D gene: .; J gene: TRBJ2-5; V gene: TRBV7-9; clone size: .; CDR3 DNA: TGTGCCAGCAGCCGCGCCGTCCAAGAGACCCAGTACTTC; CDR3 protein: CASSRAVQETQYF
D gene: TRBD1; J gene: TRBJ1-1; V gene: TRBV7-2; clone size: .; CDR3 DNA: TGTGCCAGCAGCGCGGGACAGACGAACACTGAAGCTTTCTTT; CDR3 protein: CASSAGQTNTEAFF
D gene: TRBD1; J gene: TRBJ1-1; V gene: TRBV11-1; clone size: .; CDR3 DNA: TGTGCCAGCAGCTTAGTCGGGACAGGGGACACTGAAGCTTTCTTT; CDR3 protein: CASSLVGTGDTEAFF
D gene: .; J gene: TRBJ2-5; V gene: TRBV7-8; clone size: few; CDR3 DNA: TGTGCCAGCAGCCCCCAGGCGGGGACGAGCAAAGAGACCCAGTACTTC; CDR3 protein: CASSPQAGTSKETQYF
D gene: TRBD1; J gene: TRBJ2-6; V gene: TRBV5-1; clone size: once; CDR3 DNA: TGCGCCAGCAGCTCCGGCAGGGGGCCAGGGGCTGGGGCCAACGTCCTGACTTTC; CDR3 protein: CASSSGRGPGAGANVLTF
D gene: .; J gene: TRBJ2-2; V gene: TRBV5-1; clone size: .; CDR3 DNA: TGCGCCAGCAGCTTACTGCCTCCACCGGTCACCGGGGAGCTGTTTTTT; CDR3 protein: CASSLLPPPVTGELFF
D gene: .; J gene: TRBJ1-3; V gene: TRBV7-2; clone size: .; CDR3 DNA: TGTGCCAGCAGCTTTCGAGGGGGAGACAATGGAAACACCATATATTTT; CDR3 protein: CASSFRGGDNGNTIYF
D gene: TRBD1; J gene: TRBJ1-1; V gene: TRBV5-6; clone size: .; CDR3 DNA: TGTGCCAGCAGCCAAGGGGACAGGGAGTACACTGAAGCTTTCTTT; CDR3 protein: CASSQGDREYTEAFF
D gene: .; J gene: TRBJ1-1; V gene: TRBV6-5; clone size: .; CDR3 DNA: TGTGCCAGCAGGCCCCAGGGGTTCGGTGAAGCTTTCTTT; CDR3 protein: CASRPQGFGEAFF
D gene: TRBD2; J gene: TRBJ2-1; V gene: TRBV10-3; clone size: .; CDR3 DNA: TGTGCCATCAGTGAGTCGACTAGCGGGAGGGACAATGAGCAGTTCTTC; CDR3 protein: CAISESTSGRDNEQFF
D gene: .; J gene: TRBJ1-6; V gene: TRBV27; clone size: .; CDR3 DNA: TGTGCCAGCAGTTTAAATGGGGCCAATAATTCACCCCTCCACTTT; CDR3 protein: CASSLNGANNSPLHF
D gene: TRBD2; J gene: TRBJ2-1; V gene: TRBV18; clone size: .; CDR3 DNA: TGTGCCAGCTCACATAGCGGGAGCGAAGCTGGGAATGAGCAGTTCTTC; CDR3 protein: CASSHSGSEAGNEQFF
D gene: .; J gene: TRBJ1-1; V gene: TRBV6-5; clone size: .; CDR3 DNA: TGTGCCAGCAGTCCCAGGGCCACTGAAGCTTTCTTT; CDR3 protein: CASSPRATEAFF
D gene: TRBD1; J gene: TRBJ1-6; V gene: TRBV7-8; clone size: .; CDR3 DNA: TGTGCCAGCAGCCCTTGGGCCGACAGGGAATCACCCCTCCACTTT; CDR3 protein: CASSPWADRESPLHF
D gene: .; J gene: TRBJ1-2; V gene: TRBV4-2; clone size: .; CDR3 DNA: TGTGCCAGCAGCCTCACACATGGAGGATATGGCTACACCTTC; CDR3 protein: CASSLTHGGYGYTF
D gene: TRBD1; J gene: TRBJ1-1; V gene: TRBV5-1; clone size: .; CDR3 DNA: TGCGCCAGCAGCTTGGTAGGACAGGGGCTGAACACTGAAGCTTTCTTT; CDR3 protein: CASSLVGQGLNTEAFF
D gene: TRBD1; J gene: TRBJ1-6; V gene: TRBV27; clone size: .; CDR3 DNA: TGTGCCAGCAGTCCAGGGACAGGTCAGAGTTCACCCCTCCACTTT; CDR3 protein: CASSPGTGQSSPLHF
D gene: .; J gene: TRBJ2-3; V gene: TRBV5-1; clone size: .; CDR3 DNA: TGCGCCAGCAGCATACAGTCCCCCACAGATACGCAGTATTTT; CDR3 protein: CASSIQSPTDTQYF
D gene: TRBD2; J gene: TRBJ2-7; V gene: TRBV6-5; clone size: .; CDR3 DNA: TGTGCCAGCCAACAGCGGGGACTTAACGGCGAGCAGTACTTC; CDR3 protein: CASQQRGLNGEQYF
D gene: TRBD2; J gene: TRBJ2-2; V gene: TRBV5-1; clone size: .; CDR3 DNA: TGCGCCAGCAGCTTGGCGTGGACTAGCGGCACCGGGGAGCTGTTTTTT; CDR3 protein: CASSLAWTSGTGELFF
D gene: TRBD1; J gene: TRBJ1-2; V gene: TRBV19; clone size: few; CDR3 DNA: TGTGCCAGTAGGAGACAGGGGAACTATGGCTACACCTTC; CDR3 protein: CASRRQGNYGYTF
D gene: .; J gene: TRBJ2-2; V gene: TRBV2; clone size: .; CDR3 DNA: TGTGCCAGCACCATAGGGGGGAACACCGGGGAGCTGTTTTTT; CDR3 protein: CASTIGGNTGELFF
D gene: TRBD2; J gene: TRBJ2-2; V gene: TRBV5-1; clone size: .; CDR3 DNA: TGCGCCAGCAGCTTTAGTCTAGCGGCGAACACCGGGGAGCTGTTTTTT; CDR3 protein: CASSFSLAANTGELFF